Presented here are 26 T cell receptor beta chains from one specimen sequenced in a study of vaccination and CD4 T cells after COVID-19. Indicated treatment: roughly nine-day PBMC culture with coronavirus spike peptide pools or control peptides (ViraFEST assay). With the Oncomine TCR Beta short-read assay, DNA from cultured CD4+ T cells was sequenced. TCRdb used MiXCR to reprocess the PCR reads, holding one entry per CDR3 protein. The data contain fewer than 15,000 distinct CDR3 sequences, about 65% of them seen just once; the ten biggest clones take up around 7.4%. Their target antigens are unknown. The sequenced material came from CD4+ T cells from blood, cultured in vitro. These receptors were taken from a human donor who had recovered from COVID-19.

Relative to its sample, this clonotype is medium-sized (0.01 to 0.1%). This sequence joins TRBV2 and TRBJ2-7, with 10 bases aligning to TRBD2. The ends lost 3 bases at V and 4 bases at J; junction bases unmatched: 6. The CDR3 is made up of 15 amino acids. Germline V gives CDR1 SNHLY, CDR2 FYNNEI. DNA for the CDR3: TGTGCCAGCAGTGACCCAGCGGGAGGGAAGTACGAGCAGTACTTC. This sequence encodes CASSDPAGGKYEQYF. Complete variable domain (other parts from reference TRBV2 and TRBJ2-7): EPEVTQTPSHQVTQMGQEVILRCVPISNHLYFYWYRQILGQKVEFLVSFYNNEISEKSEIFDDQFSVERPDGSNFTLKIRSTKLEDSAMYFCASSDPAGGKYEQYFGPGTRLTVT.

The rearrangement uses TRBV27 and TRBJ2-3; 15 bases agree with TRBD2. The trim removed 3 bases at V and 6 bases at J, leaving 10 bases unmatched. The CDR3 sequence is 18 residues long. Germline CDR1 is MNHEY and CDR2 is SMNVEV (reference sequence). Here the CDR3 reads CASSFTWTSGRAWDTQYF. The CDR3 nucleotides are TGTGCCAGCAGTTTCACCTGGACTAGCGGGAGGGCTTGGGATACGCAGTATTTT.

In this sample, this clonotype turned up once. A read error may be the cause here, since a much bigger clone is one base away. The chain recombines TRBV20-1 with TRBJ1-2; possible D gene TRBD1, 5 bases. The CDR3 loop spans 15 amino acids. Germline CDR1 and CDR2: DFQATT and SNEGSKA (reference sequence). Trimming stripped 6 bases from V and 1 base from J, with 18 bases between. CDR3 coding DNA: TGCAGTGCGCCCCCAGGGACCCCCTTTAACTATGGCTACACCTTC. Its protein product is CSAPPGTPFNYGYTF.

The chain combines TRBV6-1 with TRBJ2-2; no reliable D call. This CDR3 has 12 amino acids. V dropped 8 bases and J dropped 4 bases, with 8 bases sitting between them. Germline V gene lookup returns CDR1 MNHNS and CDR2 SASEGT. The CDR3, as DNA: TGTGCCAGCTGTGGACCCACCGGGGAGCTGTTTTTT. Amino acid sequence: CASCGPTGELFF.

This clonotype was counted once. The chain carries TRBV20-1 and TRBJ2-1, with 9 bases that match TRBD2. In germline, CDR1 is DFQATT, CDR2 SNEGSKA (reference sequence). There are 16 residues in the CDR3. With V trimmed by 1 base and J by 5 bases, 9 bases remained unmatched. CDR3 in DNA: TGCAGTGCTAGAGCCTTGGGACTAGCAGGTCACAATGAGCAGTTCTTC. This sequence encodes CSARALGLAGHNEQFF.

The chain has TRBV27 and TRBJ2-7; TRBD2 agrees at 7 bases. Germline CDR1 is MNHEY and CDR2 is SMNVEV (reference sequence). With 3 bases clipped from V and 0 bases from J, the junction kept 5 bases outside the gene matches. CDR3 length: 15 amino acids. The CDR3 DNA is TGTGCCAGCAGTTTCAAAGCGGGGAGCTCCTACGAGCAGTACTTC. Amino acid sequence: CASSFKAGSSYEQYF.

V gene TRBV10-3 combines with J gene TRBJ2-7; a weak D match, TRBD2 (6 bases). CDR1 and CDR2 (germline): ENHRY, SYGVKD. This CDR3 has 14 amino acids. Between the trimmed V and J ends, which lost 10 bases and 0 bases, there was a span of 16 bases. The CDR3 bases are TGTGCCACCCGGGGAGGCTCGCGCTCCTACGAGCAGTACTTC. This encodes CATRGGSRSYEQYF.

The chain links TRBV30 to TRBJ1-6; D unclear. The CDR3 extends over 16 amino acids. V was clipped by 4 bases and J by 3 bases, with 16 bases between them. Germline V gene data show CDR1 as GTSNPN and CDR2 as SVGIG (reference sequence). The CDR3: CAWMLPHVRYNSPLHF. The CDR3 nucleotides read TGTGCCTGGATGCTACCCCACGTTCGCTATAATTCACCCCTCCACTTT.

This chain connects TRBV28 to TRBJ1-3; TRBD1 matches at 7 bases. CDR3 length equals 17 residues. V trimming: 5 bases; J trimming: 0 bases; junction bases outside the gene matches: 10. Germline values: CDR1 MDHEN, CDR2 SYDVKM. The CDR3 DNA is TGTGCCAGCAGTAGACCGGGACAGACCTACTCTGGAAACACCATATATTTT. This gives the protein CASSRPGQTYSGNTIYF.

The genes are TRBV9 and TRBJ2-7, with 10 nucleotides matching TRBD1. CDR3 length equals 15 residues. Germline CDR1 reads SGDLS; CDR2 reads YYNGEE. After removal of 1 base from V and 4 bases from J, the junction contained 5 bases not matched to a gene. CDR3 sequence: CASSVSGTGEYEQYF. In DNA form, the CDR3 reads TGTGCCAGCAGCGTATCCGGGACAGGGGAATACGAGCAGTACTTC.

The V call is TRBV24-1, the J call TRBJ2-3, with D perhaps TRBD2 (6 bases). The CDR3 length is 15 residues. Trimming left V 2 bases short and J 1 base short, with 9 bases between. Germline V gene lookup returns CDR1 KGHDR and CDR2 SFDVKD. CDR3 protein: CATSDSGGGTDTQYF. The DNA of the CDR3 is TGTGCCACCAGTGATTCTGGAGGGGGCACAGATACGCAGTATTTT.

The chain combines TRBV7-9 with TRBJ1-1, with D possibly being TRBD1 (5 bases). CDR1 and CDR2 (germline): SEHNR, FQNEAQ (reference sequence). Trimming stripped 5 bases from V and 11 bases from J, with 21 bases between. The length of the CDR3 is 14 residues. For the CDR3, the DNA is TGTGCCAGCAGCCCAACCCGAGGGGCGCCCACGGCTTTCTTT. Translated, it gives CASSPTRGAPTAFF.

There are a few counts of this clonotype. The chain employs TRBV20-1 and TRBJ2-5; D tentatively fits TRBD1 or TRBD2 (5 bases each). The CDR3 loop spans 14 amino acids. Germline V lookup: CDR1 DFQATT, CDR2 SNEGSKA (reference sequence). V gave up 4 bases and J gave up 1 base, with 13 bases separating them. As DNA, the CDR3 is TGCAGTGCTAACCGGGACCCCACCCAAGAGACCCAGTACTTC. This sequence encodes CSANRDPTQETQYF.

The chain joins TRBV27 to TRBJ1-1, with unresolved D. The CDR3 runs to 13 residues. V gave up 5 bases and J gave up 5 bases, with 12 bases separating them. From germline, CDR1 is MNHEY and CDR2 SMNVEV (reference sequence). The DNA of the CDR3 is TGTGCCAGCAGTCCCACGGTCGATACTGAAGCTTTCTTT. Translating gives CASSPTVDTEAFF.

V and J are TRBV6-5 and TRBJ1-2, with D unresolved. Germline values: CDR1 MNHEY, CDR2 SVGAGI. Trimming cost V 2 bases and J 0 bases, with 7 bases left between them. The length of the CDR3 is 14 residues. CDR3 in DNA: TGTGCCAGCAGTTACCTCGAGCCTAACTATGGCTACACCTTC. Amino acid sequence: CASSYLEPNYGYTF.

This chain connects TRBV11-2 to TRBJ2-7; 9 nucleotides agree with TRBD1. Germline CDR1 SGHAT, CDR2 FQNNGV. The CDR3 runs to 16 residues. Trimming at V came to 5 bases and at J to 0 bases, leaving 8 bases not matched to a gene. Written as DNA, the CDR3 is TGTGCCAGCAGCGATCCCGGGACAGGGAACTCCTACGAGCAGTACTTC. Residues: CASSDPGTGNSYEQYF.

On this clonotype: This may be a read error, as it is one base from a much larger clone. The rearrangement links TRBV10-3 to TRBJ1-5; tentative D call: TRBD1 (5 bases). The CDR3 consists of 16 residues. Trimming took 5 bases from V and 4 from J, leaving 18 bases between them. Germline CDR1 and CDR2: ENHRY and SYGVKD. CDR3 nucleotide sequence: TGTGCCATCAGTCCCGTTCGAGGGGAACCAAATCAGCCCCAGCATTTT. Its protein product is CAISPVRGEPNQPQHF.

This clonotype has a handful of counts. The chain couples TRBV19 to TRBJ1-2; the match to TRBD1 covers 9 bases. CDR1 and CDR2 from the germline V gene are LNHDA and SQIVND (reference sequence). There are 14 residues in the CDR3. Germline trimming cut 1 base from V and 4 bases from J; bases unmatched to any gene: 1. For the CDR3, the DNA is TGTGCCAGTAGTATAGTGACAGGGGGCTATGGCTACACCTTC. It specifies CASSIVTGGYGYTF.

The gene calls are TRBV15 and TRBJ1-2; D ambiguous. Germline assignment: CDR1 LNHNV and CDR2 YYDKDF (reference sequence). Trimming cost V 3 bases and J 4 bases, with 6 bases left between them. This CDR3 has 12 residues. CDR3 sequence reads: CATSSNLYGYTF. CDR3 coding DNA: TGTGCCACCAGCAGCAACCTCTATGGCTACACCTTC.

This sequence joins TRBV19 and TRBJ1-2; TRBD1 is a possible D gene (5 bases). V was trimmed by 3 bases and J by 6 bases, leaving 20 bases between them. Germline V gene data show CDR1 as LNHDA and CDR2 as SQIVND (reference sequence). The CDR3 is made up of 16 amino acids. The DNA for the CDR3 is TGTGCCAGTAGTATGTTACAGGCTGACAGAGCAGATGGCTACACCTTC. It encodes CASSMLQADRADGYTF.

The gene calls are TRBV20-1 and TRBJ2-5, with TRBD1 matching 8 bases. Germline-derived CDR1 and CDR2 are DFQATT and SNEGSKA (reference sequence). The CDR3 consists of 15 residues. After removal of 2 bases from V and 2 bases from J, the junction contained 7 bases not matched to a gene. The CDR3, as DNA: TGCAGTGCTAGACCGATGGGGACAGGTCAAGAGACCCAGTACTTC. Translation: CSARPMGTGQETQYF.

This clonotype was seen a few times. The rearrangement uses TRBV6-2 or TRBV6-3 and TRBJ1-2; 7 bases match TRBD1. The CDR3 is 15 amino acids. Germline lookup yields CDR1 MNHEY and CDR2 SVGEGT. After removal of 8 bases from V and 3 bases from J, the junction contained 12 bases not matched to a gene. The CDR3 region is CASRPHLDRDYGYTF. The DNA of the CDR3 is TGTGCCAGCCGTCCACACCTCGACAGGGACTATGGCTACACCTTC.

V usage is TRBV20-1 and J usage is TRBJ1-2; D is unclear. This CDR3 spans 12 amino acids. The V end lost 3 bases, the J end lost 4 bases, and 9 bases lay between the germline ends. Looked up from germline, CDR1 is DFQATT and CDR2 is SNEGSKA (reference sequence). CDR3 in amino acids: CSASRQTYGYTF. The CDR3 bases are TGCAGTGCTAGTCGGCAGACCTATGGCTACACCTTC.

The gene calls are TRBV19 and TRBJ1-4; D is ambiguous. The V gene lost 4 bases and the J gene lost 7 bases, with 16 bases spanning the gap. Per germline, CDR1 LNHDA and CDR2 SQIVND (reference sequence). The CDR3 length is 15 residues. The CDR3 region is CASSKGGMAGEKLFF. The CDR3 coding sequence is TGTGCCAGTAGTAAGGGAGGTATGGCGGGTGAAAAACTGTTTTTT.

The chain has TRBV27 and TRBJ2-1; the D gene is possibly TRBD2 (5 bases). Trimming removed 6 bases from V and 0 bases from J, with 12 bases in between. The length of the CDR3 is 15 residues. Looked up from germline, CDR1 is MNHEY and CDR2 is SMNVEV (reference sequence). The CDR3 DNA is TGTGCCAGCAGCCTTAGCGAAAGCTCCTACAATGAGCAGTTCTTC. Translated: CASSLSESSYNEQFF.

The chain uses TRBV20-1 and TRBJ2-5; the D gene could be TRBD1 or TRBD2 (7 bases each). CDR1 is DFQATT and CDR2 is SNEGSKA in the germline V gene (reference sequence). The V end was cut by 5 bases, the J end by 5 bases, with 15 bases between. This CDR3 has 13 amino acids. The CDR3 DNA is TGCAGTGCTTTAGACAGGGAGGGGGAGACCCAGTACTTC. It is translated as CSALDREGETQYF.